A single sample gave rise to the 32 T cell receptor beta chains below, sequenced in a study of T cells expressing NK-cell markers. TCRdb re-called the 5' RACE reads and catalogs CDR3 proteins one per entry, DNA excluded. Its clone listing holds approximately 170,000 distinct CDR3 sequences. The sequencing input was blood T cells: a sorted CD56 or NKG2C T cell subset, CD4+ or CD8+ T cells, or bulk PBMC T cells (not recorded which). The receptor set was obtained from a man aged 18 to 69 in good health.

This chain links TRBV12-3 or TRBV12-4 with TRBJ2-7; TCRdb outputs TRBD1, but without DNA this stays unchecked. CDR3 length: 14 residues. CDR3 protein: CASSSGQGGYEQYF.

The chain is built from TRBV6-4 and TRBJ2-1; TCRdb names TRBD1, which stays unverified in the absence of DNA. The CDR3 loop spans 14 amino acids. CDR1 and CDR2 from the germline V gene are MRHNA and SNTAGT. The CDR3 loop is CASADGGWDNEQFF.

The chain combines TRBV5-6 with TRBJ1-2; TCRdb picks TRBD1, but there is no DNA to check that call. Germline V lookup: CDR1 SGHDT, CDR2 YYEEEE. The CDR3 covers 14 residues. The CDR3 here is CASSLEGRDYGYTF.

The V gene is TRBV25-1, the J gene TRBJ1-1; TCRdb returns TRBD1, unconfirmable since there is no DNA. The CDR3 is 15 amino acids. Germline CDR1 is MGHDK and CDR2 is SYGVNS. CDR3 sequence: CASREWGEANTEAFF.

V usage is TRBV7-2 and J usage is TRBJ2-3; TCRdb's D call, TRBD1, is unchecked because there is no DNA. Germline CDR1 and CDR2: SGHTA and FQGNSA. The CDR3 spans 16 residues. The CDR3 region is CASSKGRIEVPDTQYF.

This sequence joins TRBV4-2 and TRBJ2-1; absent DNA, TCRdb's TRBD1 call cannot be checked. The CDR3 spans 16 residues. The germline CDR1 and CDR2 sequences are LGHNA and YNFKEQ. CDR3 loop: CASSQDTGTGHNEQFF.

This chain uses TRBV11-1 with TRBJ2-2; TCRdb's D call of TRBD1 is untestable without DNA. Germline lookup yields CDR1 SGHAT and CDR2 FQDESV (reference sequence). The CDR3 extends over 19 amino acids. The CDR3 loop reads CASSTTDRGRTLNTGELFF.

This chain joins TRBV6-2 or TRBV6-3 and TRBJ2-7; the D gene TCRdb calls, TRBD1, cannot be checked with no DNA. This CDR3 contains 15 residues. Germline values: CDR1 MNHEY, CDR2 SVGEGT. CDR3 in amino acids: CASSSTGTGSYEQYF.

V is TRBV6-5 and J is TRBJ2-2; TCRdb returns TRBD1, unconfirmable since there is no DNA. The CDR3 runs 16 residues. Per germline, CDR1 MNHEY and CDR2 SVGAGI. CDR3 sequence reads: CASSYWPGGDTGELFF.

This rearrangement joins TRBV7-2 to TRBJ2-1; TCRdb's assignment of TRBD2 cannot be checked, as there is no DNA. The CDR3 has 16 amino acids. Germline V gene data show CDR1 as SGHTA and CDR2 as FQGNSA. CDR3: CASSLRPDYNYNEQFF.

The CDR3 loop is CASSQEATDTQYF. The chain couples TRBV14 to TRBJ2-3. Germline values: CDR1 SGHDN, CDR2 FVKESK. The length of the CDR3 is 13 residues.

The chain has TRBV20-1 and TRBJ2-7. Germline V gene sequence: CDR1 DFQATT, CDR2 SNEGSKA (reference sequence). This CDR3 spans 11 amino acids. CDR3 sequence reads: CSAFWSYEQYF.

The chain employs TRBV7-6 and TRBJ2-5; the D call of TRBD1 rests on TCRdb alone, since no DNA is present to check it. Germline loops: CDR1 SGHVS, CDR2 FNYEAQ. The CDR3 length is 12 residues. CDR3 protein: CASQGVGETQYF.

The genes are TRBV7-6 and TRBJ2-3; TCRdb calls TRBD2, which cannot be checked without DNA. Germline-derived CDR1 and CDR2 are SGHVS and FNYEAQ. The CDR3 runs to 16 residues. CDR3 sequence: CASSLAQASGRDTQYF.

The chain carries TRBV6-1 and TRBJ2-1; there is no DNA to check the TCRdb D call of TRBD2. Germline CDR1 MNHNS, CDR2 SASEGT. This CDR3 spans 16 amino acids. CDR3 in amino acids: CASSRLAGEPYNEQFF.

The chain employs TRBV11-1 and TRBJ2-1; the D call of TRBD1 rests on TCRdb alone, since no DNA is present to check it. Germline values: CDR1 SGHAT, CDR2 FQDESV (reference sequence). This CDR3 has 13 amino acids. CDR3 sequence: CASRDTSYNEQFF.

V usage is TRBV11-1 and J usage is TRBJ2-2; TCRdb lists TRBD1, though no DNA is available to test this call. CDR1 is SGHAT, CDR2 FQDESV, per germline (reference sequence). The CDR3 is 15 residues long. CDR3 in amino acids: CASSRPDTPTGELFF.

The chain combines TRBV28 with TRBJ2-5; TCRdb's D gene call, TRBD2, goes unchecked for lack of DNA. This CDR3 is built from 16 residues. Germline V gives CDR1 MDHEN, CDR2 SYDVKM. The CDR3 loop is CASSPALAGGAETQYF.

V is TRBV12-3 or TRBV12-4 and J is TRBJ2-7; without DNA, the TCRdb call of TRBD1 cannot be checked. The CDR3 has 13 residues. CDR3 sequence reads: CASSPYGGYEQYF.

V gene TRBV9 combines with J gene TRBJ1-4; TCRdb picks TRBD1, but there is no DNA to check that call. The CDR3 loop spans 15 amino acids. Looked up from germline, CDR1 is SGDLS and CDR2 is YYNGEE. The CDR3 here is CASSVGGQLSEKLFF.

V usage is TRBV12-3 or TRBV12-4 and J usage is TRBJ2-1; the D call from TCRdb, TRBD1, cannot be confirmed without DNA. The CDR3 sequence is 16 residues long. Here the CDR3 reads CASRGRQSNSYNEQFF.

The rearrangement links TRBV29-1 to TRBJ2-1; lacking DNA, the TRBD1 call made by TCRdb goes unchecked. The germline CDR1 and CDR2 sequences are SQVTM and ANQGSEA. The CDR3 spans 17 residues. The CDR3 loop is CSVEGFRGRSSYNEQFF.

The CDR3 reads CASSFGQATNTEAFF. The chain recombines TRBV5-6 with TRBJ1-1; TCRdb gives TRBD1 as the D gene, but with no DNA this cannot be confirmed. The CDR3 is made up of 15 amino acids. Germline values: CDR1 SGHDT, CDR2 YYEEEE.

V gene TRBV7-4 combines with J gene TRBJ2-7; TCRdb outputs TRBD1, but without DNA this stays unchecked. The germline V gene encodes CDR1 SGHVT and CDR2 SQSDAQ. This CDR3 is 14 amino acids long. This CDR3 reads CASSLRAPTYEQYF.

CDR3 protein: CASGWGRTGANVLTF. V usage is TRBV9 and J usage is TRBJ2-6; TCRdb selects TRBD1, and the lack of DNA leaves this call unchecked. The CDR3 is 15 residues long. Germline CDR1 and CDR2: SGDLS and YYNGEE.

The V and J genes are TRBV7-9 and TRBJ2-7; TCRdb's assignment of TRBD2 cannot be checked, as there is no DNA. Per the germline V gene, CDR1 is SEHNR and CDR2 is FQNEAQ (reference sequence). The CDR3 is 13 residues long. CDR3 loop: CASSKSGRYEQYF.

This CDR3 is CASSSAGTGPNEQFF. This chain connects TRBV12-3 or TRBV12-4 to TRBJ2-1; without DNA, the TCRdb call of TRBD1 cannot be checked. The CDR3 length is 15 residues.

This chain links TRBV6-6 with TRBJ1-5. Germline loops: CDR1 MNHNY, CDR2 SVGAGI (reference sequence). The CDR3 runs 13 residues. CDR3 in amino acids: CASREEVGQPQHF.

The J gene is TRBJ2-1, the V gene TRBV4-1; TCRdb lists TRBD1, though no DNA is available to test this call. Germline V CDR1 and CDR2: MGHRA, YSYEKL. There are 13 residues in the CDR3. CDR3 sequence: CASSQQQGYEQFF.

The J gene is TRBJ2-7, the V gene TRBV7-9; absent DNA, TCRdb's TRBD1 call cannot be checked. Germline V gene sequence: CDR1 SEHNR, CDR2 FQNEAQ (reference sequence). The CDR3 runs to 16 residues. The CDR3 spells CASSLVLGPDLYEQYF.

CDR3 sequence reads: CASSFGPLDHEQYF. The chain joins TRBV7-8 to TRBJ2-7; TCRdb's D call, TRBD2, is unchecked because there is no DNA. Germline-derived CDR1 and CDR2 are SGHVS and FQNEAQ. This CDR3 is built from 14 residues.

The CDR3 sequence is CASSDTRIGGGSTDTQYF. The chain links TRBV9 to TRBJ2-3; no DNA is available, so the TRBD1 call from TCRdb remains unchecked. This CDR3 region has 18 residues. Germline CDR1 SGDLS, CDR2 YYNGEE.